This entry features one T cell receptor (beta chain) sequence. The data belong to a study of blood T cell repertoires in COVID-19. Background on the study: The United States, Italy and Spain supplied acute and convalescent COVID-19 samples.

Per germline, CDR1 SGHRS and CDR2 YFSETQ. The CDR3 contains 18 residues. V lost 2 bases and J lost 5; bases outside the gene matches: 9. How the authors handled the data: From reference gene primer amplification, estimates of nucleated cell counts were derived. Assay used: immunoSEQ multiplex PCR; TCRdb lists only in-frame clones, some missing. That table furnishes V, J and clone size, whereas the DNA furnished D and trimming. The table records around 370,000 clones, roughly 90% of them present only once. Seattle participants joined during active infection and were tracked over time. Sequencing used peripheral blood. This clonotype was obtained from a woman in her 70s with COVID-19, enrolled during active disease. This chain uses TRBV5-1 with TRBJ2-5, with 16 bases lining up with TRBD2. The CDR3 here is CASSFSGTSGGARETQYF. CDR3 in DNA: TGCGCCAGCAGCTTCTCCGGGACTAGCGGGGGGGCCCGGGAGACCCAGTACTTC.